Sequencing of this T cell receptor beta chain was carried out in a study of human T cells and chemical hapten exposure. About the research overall: Diphenylcyclopropenone was applied weekly to patients' scalps across the approximately 25-week study. Patients, chiefly female, had alopecia areata, totalis or universalis. General study findings and limits: PT1 expanded TCR counts correlated positively with patch test score. While controls formed fewer of them, expanded TCRs formed significantly more large CDR3 similarity clusters.

Regarding time point: patch test 2, 6 weeks after DPC sensitization. Indicated treatment: therapeutic diphenylcyclopropenone sensitization with weekly scalp DPC. J lost 8 bases, V lost 6 bases, and 9 bases had no gene match. CDR3 length: 15 residues. The germline CDR1 and CDR2 sequences are LGHDT and YNNKEL (reference sequence). This clonotype occurred a few times. What it binds is not known. TCRdb processed the RACE reads anew with MiXCR; each CDR3 protein has one entry. The repertoire holds under 85,000 distinct CDR3 sequences, with 10% as singletons. This chain joins TRBV3-1 and TRBJ2-1; 11 nucleotides line up with TRBD2. The origin of this receptor is a woman between 50 and 59 years old with alopecia areata. Some clones in this sample may be carry-over from other donors' samples. The source material was whole blood, sampled in connection with sensitization to the hapten diphenylcyclopropenone (DPC). CDR3 protein: CASSGVAGGPHEQFF. In DNA, the CDR3 is TGTGCCAGCAGTGGTGTAGCGGGAGGGCCCCATGAGCAGTTCTTC.